Detailed here is one T cell receptor beta chain. Its antigen is unknown. A v3.0 immunoSEQ assay was performed at survey level. TCRdb's table, derived via immunoSEQ multiplex PCR, lists solely in-frame clones and lacks some. The sample holds about 18,000 clones; more than 70% are singletons and the top ten take 6.5% to 10%. For each donor, at least one pre-ART and at least two post-ART PBMC samples were available. Specimens held roughly 0.9-10 million cryopreserved PBMC prior to DNA extraction. The sample comes from a study of long-term antiretroviral therapy in people with HIV. Study-wide context: Collection dates of the earliest samples fall about a decade before the 2015 immediate-ART recommendation.

The CDR3 has 18 amino acids. V lost 0 bases, J lost 0 bases, and 16 bases lay in between. Findings and limits, study-wide: Whichever time point was examined, clones expanded before ART dominated the repertoire.

V and J are TRBV23-1 and TRBJ2-3; weak D call: TRBD2 (5 bases). TRBV23-1 is classed as an ORF, of uncertain function. The TCR sequence derives from a woman in her forties with HIV. The source was unsorted PBMCs, collected at the start of antiretroviral therapy, before treatment. The CDR3 DNA reads TGCGCCAGCAGTCAATCGCGGGCTCGAGATAGAAGCACAGATACGCAGTATTTT. It yields the protein CASSQSRARDRSTDTQYF.